A selection of T cell receptor beta chains follows, all from one sample in a study of Ad26.COV2.S vaccination and SARS-CoV-2 variants. Here immunoSEQ multiplex PCR was the method, and the copy in TCRdb shows in-frame clones only, minus some. The sample includes around 300,000 clones, roughly 89% of them seen just once. This specimen consisted of peripheral blood, obtained in a trial of Ad26.COV2.S vaccine versus placebo. Every receptor here comes from a person between 18 and 65 years old who received the Ad26.COV2.S COVID-19 vaccine or a placebo. CDR3s include the opening cysteine and the closing phenylalanine or tryptophan. A D gene is named only where the DNA matches it firmly. Clone size appears in some rows only: once, few, many, or a class for an expanded clone.

v_gene	abundance	j_gene	d_gene	CDR3nt	CDR3aa
TRBV19	-	TRBJ2-3	TRBD2	TGTGCCAGTAGTACACTAGCGGGAAGTGCAGATACGCAGTATTTT	CASSTLAGSADTQYF
TRBV29-1	-	TRBJ2-1	-	TGCAGCGTTGAGGGTAGCGCCTACAATGAGCAGTTCTTC	CSVEGSAYNEQFF
TRBV3-1/TRBV3-2	-	TRBJ2-5	-	TGTGCCAGCAGCCAAGCGACAGGTCAAGAGACCCAGTACTTC	CASSQATGQETQYF
TRBV11-2	once	TRBJ2-7	TRBD1	TGTGCCAGCAGCCAGGGGACAGGGGGCCCGACCTACGAGCAGTACTTC	CASSQGTGGPTYEQYF
TRBV19	-	TRBJ2-7	TRBD2	TGTGCCAGTAGTATAGCGGGAGGGGTCTCCTACGAGCAGTACTTC	CASSIAGGVSYEQYF
TRBV5-1	-	TRBJ2-3	-	TGCGCCAGCAGCTCCAGGGGACGCGTCAGCACAGATACGCAGTATTTT	CASSSRGRVSTDTQYF
TRBV4-1	-	TRBJ2-6	-	TGCGCCAGCAGCCCTCAGGTAGGAGCCTCTGGGGCCAACGTCCTGACTTTC	CASSPQVGASGANVLTF
TRBV5-6	once	TRBJ1-2	TRBD1	TGTGCCAGCAGCTGGACAGGGGCGGACTATGGCTACACCTTC	CASSWTGADYGYTF
TRBV11-1	-	TRBJ2-7	-	TGTGCCAGCAGCTTTACCGGGAATTCCTACGAGCAGTACTTC	CASSFTGNSYEQYF
TRBV5-1	few	TRBJ1-2	-	TGCGCCAGCAGCTTAGGTGACATACCTAACTATGGCTACACCTTC	CASSLGDIPNYGYTF
TRBV2	-	TRBJ1-6	-	TGTGCCAGCAGTGACTCGGGGGGTTATAATTCACCCCTCCACTTT	CASSDSGGYNSPLHF
TRBV7-9	-	TRBJ2-1	TRBD1	TGTGCCAGCAGCTTAGGAAGGACAGGGGACAATGAGCAGTTCTTC	CASSLGRTGDNEQFF
TRBV11-2	-	TRBJ2-2	-	TGTGCCAGCAGCTTAGCTATCGGGGAGCTGTTTTTT	CASSLAIGELFF
TRBV6-6	once	TRBJ2-1	-	TGTGCCAGCAGCCGCGACAACGAGCAGTTCTTC	CASSRDNEQFF
TRBV21-1	-	TRBJ1-4	-	TGTGCCAGCAGCAGAATCAGGGGGATAGACAATGAAAAACTGTTTTTT	CASSRIRGIDNEKLFF
TRBV5-1	few	TRBJ1-6	TRBD1	TGCGCCAGCAGCTCGGGACAGGGTTCACCCCTCCACTTT	CASSSGQGSPLHF
TRBV2	-	TRBJ2-7	TRBD1	TGTGCCAGCAGTGCCGCCTTAGGTCGGGCCGGGACAGGGGCCTACGAGCAGTACTTC	CASSAALGRAGTGAYEQYF
TRBV4-1	few	TRBJ2-2	TRBD1	TGCGCCAGCAGCCACGGGACAGGGACCGGGGAGCTGTTTTTT	CASSHGTGTGELFF
TRBV24-1	-	TRBJ2-2	-	TGTGCCACCAGTGGACAGGCCGAGGTCGGGGAGCTGTTTTTT	CATSGQAEVGELFF
TRBV29-1	few	TRBJ1-1	-	TGCAGCGCCTCATCTGAGGGGCGACGGCAGAACACTGAAGCTTTCTTT	CSASSEGRRQNTEAFF
TRBV5-1	-	TRBJ2-7	-	TGCGCCAGCAGCCTATGGGATTCCTCCTACGAGCAGTACTTC	CASSLWDSSYEQYF
TRBV18	-	TRBJ1-2	-	TGTGCCAGCTCACCAGGGTATGGCTACACCTTC	CASSPGYGYTF
TRBV5-6	-	TRBJ2-7	-	TGTGCCAGCAGCCCCCGACCGGGTTACGAGCAGTACTTC	CASSPRPGYEQYF
TRBV4-2	-	TRBJ2-6	TRBD1	TGTGCCAGCAGCCAGATGGGACAGGCGGTGTCTGGGGCCAACGTCCTGACTTTC	CASSQMGQAVSGANVLTF
TRBV19	-	TRBJ1-3	-	TGTGCCAGTAGCCTTGGACTGGGGCTCGGAAACACCATATATTTT	CASSLGLGLGNTIYF
TRBV28	-	TRBJ2-1	-	TGTGGCTCGAGGGGCCCCTACAATGAGCAGTTCTTC	CGSRGPYNEQFF
TRBV30	-	TRBJ1-1	-	TGTGCCTGGAAAATAGGACAGATGAACACTGAAGCTTTCTTT	CAWKIGQMNTEAFF
TRBV5-5	-	TRBJ1-3	-	TGTGCCAGCAGCTTGGTCGCGGTCTCTGGAAACACCATATATTTT	CASSLVAVSGNTIYF
TRBV2	-	TRBJ1-2	-	TGTGCCAGCAGTGAACCATCGGGGGGCTACACCTTC	CASSEPSGGYTF
TRBV6-2/TRBV6-3	-	TRBJ2-5	TRBD1	TGTGCCAGCAGTTACGACTCGACAGGGTTCACCGAGACCCAGTACTTC	CASSYDSTGFTETQYF
TRBV10-3	-	TRBJ2-7	TRBD2	TGTGCCATCAGTCGAGCGGGAGTCGGGTACGAGCAGTACTTC	CAISRAGVGYEQYF
TRBV6-6	once	TRBJ2-1	TRBD2	TGTGCCACGTCCCGGGGGGGAGACAATGAGCAGTTCTTC	CATSRGGDNEQFF
TRBV19	once	TRBJ1-2	-	TGTGCCAGTAGTAGTGAGCAGAACTATGGCTACACCTTC	CASSSEQNYGYTF
TRBV7-2	-	TRBJ1-6	TRBD1	TGTGCCAGCAGCTTAGCGACAGGGGCATATAATTCACCCCTCCACTTT	CASSLATGAYNSPLHF
TRBV7-9	-	TRBJ2-2	-	TGTGCCAGCAGCTTGGGGACCGTCACCGGGGAGCTGTTTTTT	CASSLGTVTGELFF
TRBV29-1	-	TRBJ1-1	-	TGCAGCGTTCTGTTAGTGGCAGGCCCGAACACTGAAGCTTTCTTT	CSVLLVAGPNTEAFF
TRBV4-1	-	TRBJ2-7	-	TGCGCCAGCAGCCAAGGGGCCCTAGGGACACTAAGCTCCTACGAGCAGTACTTC	CASSQGALGTLSSYEQYF
TRBV10-1	-	TRBJ2-1	TRBD1	TGCGCCAGCGAACCGGGACAGGGGTCCTACAATGAGCAGTTCTTC	CASEPGQGSYNEQFF
TRBV18	-	TRBJ2-5	-	TGTGCCAGCTCATCCTCCCGGCAGGATCAAGAGACCCAGTACTTC	CASSSSRQDQETQYF
TRBV11-2	-	TRBJ1-6	-	TGTGCCAGCAGCTCGACTCGGGGAGGATCACCCCTCCACTTT	CASSSTRGGSPLHF
TRBV27	-	TRBJ2-5	-	TGTGCCAGCAGCTATGGGGGATCGGAGACCCAGTACTTC	CASSYGGSETQYF
TRBV6-5	-	TRBJ2-7	-	TGTGCCAGCAGTTACCTATTGGGGGCCTCCTACGAGCAGTACTTC	CASSYLLGASYEQYF